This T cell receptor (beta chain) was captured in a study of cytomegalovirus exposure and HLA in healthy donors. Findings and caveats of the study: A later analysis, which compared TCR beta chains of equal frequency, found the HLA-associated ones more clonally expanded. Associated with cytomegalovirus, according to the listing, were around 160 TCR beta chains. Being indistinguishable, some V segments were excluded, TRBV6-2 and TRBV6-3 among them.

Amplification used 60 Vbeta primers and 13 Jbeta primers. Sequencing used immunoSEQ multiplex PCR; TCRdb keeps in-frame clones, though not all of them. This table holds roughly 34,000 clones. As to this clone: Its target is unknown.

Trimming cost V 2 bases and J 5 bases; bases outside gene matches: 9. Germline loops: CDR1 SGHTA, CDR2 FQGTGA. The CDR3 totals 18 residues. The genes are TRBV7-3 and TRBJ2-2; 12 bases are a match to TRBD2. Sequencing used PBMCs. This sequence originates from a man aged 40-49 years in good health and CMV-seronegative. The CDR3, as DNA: TGTGCCAGCAGCTTAGGGCCCCTAGCGGGAGGGCCTACCGGGGAGCTGTTTTTT. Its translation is CASSLGPLAGGPTGELFF.